A selection of T cell receptor beta chains follows, all from one sample in a study of blood T cell repertoires in COVID-19. The repertoire was sequenced with immunoSEQ multiplex PCR; TCRdb's copy has only in-frame clones and lacks some. The sample yields tens of thousands of clones, around 93% seen once. Specimen: peripheral blood. Receptors originate from a man aged 50 or older with acute or convalescent COVID-19. Each CDR3 is given with its conserved first and last residue. A D gene is named only where the DNA matches it firmly. Size is omitted from some rows. Given values are once, few, many or a class for expanded clones.

cdr3_nt | cdr3_aa | clone_size | j_call | v_call | d_call
TGTGCCAGCAGCTCCGCCGGGACTAGGAATGAGCAGTTCTTC | CASSSAGTRNEQFF | . | TRBJ2-1 | TRBV7-6 | TRBD2
TGTGCCAGCAGCTTAGTGTCACATACCGGGGAGCTGTTTTTT | CASSLVSHTGELFF | . | TRBJ2-2 | TRBV11-3 | .
TGTGCCAGTAGTATCCGATCTTCGACAGCAGCTAACTATGGCTACACCTTC | CASSIRSSTAANYGYTF | . | TRBJ1-2 | TRBV19 | .
TGTGCCAGCAGCCAGGAGGACAGGGTTAAGTACTTC | CASSQEDRVKYF | . | TRBJ2-5 | TRBV14 | TRBD1
TGTGCCAGCCGCCAAGACAGGGGGGATTTTTGGGGCTACACCTTC | CASRQDRGDFWGYTF | . | TRBJ1-2 | TRBV2 | TRBD1
TGTGCCAGCAGCCCGGTTTCAGGGGGCTCTGGAAACACCATATATTTT | CASSPVSGGSGNTIYF | . | TRBJ1-3 | TRBV3-1/TRBV3-2 | TRBD1
TGTGCCAGCAGTGAAGGTCAGGGGTTCAGTCAGCCCCAGCATTTT | CASSEGQGFSQPQHF | once | TRBJ1-5 | TRBV2 | .
TGCGCCAGCACAACAGACAGGGCCTATGGCTACACCTTC | CASTTDRAYGYTF | . | TRBJ1-2 | TRBV5-1 | TRBD1
TGTGCCAGCAGTCTACCCCACGAAAAACTGTTTTTT | CASSLPHEKLFF | . | TRBJ1-4 | TRBV28 | .
TGTGCCAGCAGCTTATCAAGCACAGCCACAGATACGCAGTATTTT | CASSLSSTATDTQYF | . | TRBJ2-3 | TRBV11-2 | .
TGTGCCAGCACTTTCTTCAGCGGGGGGGCCTGCACAGATACGCAGTATTTT | CASTFFSGGACTDTQYF | . | TRBJ2-3 | TRBV6-4 | TRBD2
TGTGCCAGTAGTCCGGACAGGGGTGGCAATCAGCCCCAGCATTTT | CASSPDRGGNQPQHF | . | TRBJ1-5 | TRBV19 | TRBD1
TGTGCCAGCAGTTTAACCCGAGACTACAAGGGCGCTGAAGCTTTCTTT | CASSLTRDYKGAEAFF | . | TRBJ1-1 | TRBV28 | .
TGCGCCAGCAGCTTGGCCCCAGTGGGGACAGGGGTCTTCTCTGGGGCCAACGTCCTGACTTTC | CASSLAPVGTGVFSGANVLTF | . | TRBJ2-6 | TRBV5-1 | TRBD1
TGTGCCAGCAGCACTGACAGAATAGCTGGGGCCAACGTCCTGACTTTC | CASSTDRIAGANVLTF | . | TRBJ2-6 | TRBV5-8 | .
TGTGCCACCGGGGTGACTAGCGGTGGTTGGGGGACCCAGTACTTC | CATGVTSGGWGTQYF | . | TRBJ2-5 | TRBV10-3 | TRBD2
TGTGCCAGTAGTGGGGGAAGGGACTCTTTTGAGGATACGCAGTATTTT | CASSGGRDSFEDTQYF | . | TRBJ2-3 | TRBV19 | .
TGTGCCAGCGCGGTTCGACCCAGCCTTTCACCCCTCCACTTT | CASAVRPSLSPLHF | . | TRBJ1-6 | TRBV27 | .
TGTGCCAGCAGTGAATCCGGGTCTCGCATGAACACTGAAGCTTTCTTT | CASSESGSRMNTEAFF | once | TRBJ1-1 | TRBV25-1 | .
TGTGCCAGCAGTGACGCGGCAGGGCGGGGTGAAAAACTGTTTTTT | CASSDAAGRGEKLFF | . | TRBJ1-4 | TRBV2 | .
TGTGCCAGCAGCCAAGCTAGGTCCGGGGAGCTGTTTTTT | CASSQARSGELFF | . | TRBJ2-2 | TRBV9 | .
TGTGCCAGCAGTCCCCGGGACAGGGCCCTTCTGGGGTACGAGCAGTACTTC | CASSPRDRALLGYEQYF | . | TRBJ2-7 | TRBV6-6 | TRBD1
TGTGCCAGCAGCTTAGCGGGTACCGGGGAGCTGTTTTTT | CASSLAGTGELFF | . | TRBJ2-2 | TRBV11-2 | .
TGTGCCTGGAGTGAGGGGGACATAGGCAATCAGCCCCAGCATTTT | CAWSEGDIGNQPQHF | . | TRBJ1-5 | TRBV30 | .
TGTGCCAGCAGCACAGGGCCTCATTACAATGAGCAGTTCTTC | CASSTGPHYNEQFF | once | TRBJ2-1 | TRBV6-5 | .
TGTGCCAGCAGCTTGAGCTATCAAGAGACCCAGTACTTC | CASSLSYQETQYF | few | TRBJ2-5 | TRBV11-2 | .
TGTGCCAGCAGCTTATATGGGGGCCTTAACAATGAGCAGTTCTTC | CASSLYGGLNNEQFF | . | TRBJ2-1 | TRBV11-2 | .
TGTGCCAGCTCAGAAACAGGGGCGGTTCAGCCCCAGCATTTT | CASSETGAVQPQHF | . | TRBJ1-5 | TRBV18 | TRBD1
TGTGCCAGCACCTCGGGGACAGGGGGCTTAGGCTACACCTTC | CASTSGTGGLGYTF | . | TRBJ1-2 | TRBV28 | TRBD1
TGTGCCAGCAGAGGACTAGCGGGGGGGGGCACAGATACGCAGTATTTT | CASRGLAGGGTDTQYF | once | TRBJ2-3 | TRBV28 | TRBD2
TGCGCCAGCAGTCCTTGGGGAGGCTACCCTACCGCCCAAGAGACCCAGTACTTC | CASSPWGGYPTAQETQYF | . | TRBJ2-5 | TRBV4-1 | .
TGTGCCAGCAGCTTCGGGGGACAAGAGACCCAGTACTTC | CASSFGGQETQYF | . | TRBJ2-5 | TRBV7-9 | .
TGTGCCAGCAGCAGCGGGGGGTACAATGAGCAGTTCTTC | CASSSGGYNEQFF | . | TRBJ2-1 | TRBV11-3 | TRBD2
TGTGCCAGCAGCTTATCGCCTGCTAGCTCCTACGAGCAGTACTTC | CASSLSPASSYEQYF | . | TRBJ2-7 | TRBV13 | .
TGTGCCAGCAGTTTAGATGACAGTTACTATGGCTACACCTTC | CASSLDDSYYGYTF | . | TRBJ1-2 | TRBV27 | .
TGTGCCAGCAGCGGAAGCTGGGACAGCCGATCCCCTAGCACAGATACGCAGTATTTT | CASSGSWDSRSPSTDTQYF | . | TRBJ2-3 | TRBV5-6 | TRBD1
TGTGCCAGCAGCCCTCGGGGGGGGATGGACTATGGCTACACCTTC | CASSPRGGMDYGYTF | . | TRBJ1-2 | TRBV5-6 | .
TGTGCCAGCTCACTGGACAGGGGGCACCATGAGCAGTTCTTC | CASSLDRGHHEQFF | . | TRBJ2-1 | TRBV18 | TRBD1
TGTGCCAGCAGTGAATATGGGACTTATAATTCACCCCTCCACTTT | CASSEYGTYNSPLHF | . | TRBJ1-6 | TRBV25-1 | .
TGTGCCAGCAGCTTGACAGGGGAAGAGACCCAGTACTTC | CASSLTGEETQYF | . | TRBJ2-5 | TRBV5-4 | TRBD1
TGCGCCAGCAGCTCCGAACAGGGGGATTATGAAAAACTGTTTTTT | CASSSEQGDYEKLFF | . | TRBJ1-4 | TRBV5-1 | TRBD1
TGTGCCAGCAGCCATAGGCTAGTCACCTACAATGAGCAGTTCTTC | CASSHRLVTYNEQFF | . | TRBJ2-1 | TRBV3-1/TRBV3-2 | .
TGTGCCAGCAGCCTATCGCGGGGGGGCGCGGATGGCTACACCTTC | CASSLSRGGADGYTF | . | TRBJ1-2 | TRBV6-6 | .
TGTGCCAGCAGCGTATTCAATGTCCCGGGACTAGCGGGGAATGAGCAGTTCTTC | CASSVFNVPGLAGNEQFF | . | TRBJ2-1 | TRBV9 | TRBD2
TGTGCCATCAGCGCCGGGCAGGGGTACAATGAGCAGTTCTTC | CAISAGQGYNEQFF | . | TRBJ2-1 | TRBV10-3 | .
TGCAGCGCCACAGTCCGAACAGGGGGCGGGGAGCAGTACTTC | CSATVRTGGGEQYF | . | TRBJ2-7 | TRBV29-1 | TRBD1
TGTGCCAGCAGTGATGACAGGGGCAGGGCGAACACTGAAGCTTTCTTT | CASSDDRGRANTEAFF | once | TRBJ1-1 | TRBV25-1 | TRBD1
TGTGCCAGCAGCTCCGGGGGGTTCTACAATGAGCAGTTCTTC | CASSSGGFYNEQFF | . | TRBJ2-1 | TRBV7-3 | TRBD2
TGTGCCAGCAGTGAAAGACAGGTGGGGGGGAATGAAAAACTGTTTTTT | CASSERQVGGNEKLFF | . | TRBJ1-4 | TRBV6-1 | .
TGTGCCGCACGGGACAGCCAAGAGACCCAGTACTTC | CAARDSQETQYF | few | TRBJ2-5 | TRBV3-1/TRBV3-2 | TRBD1